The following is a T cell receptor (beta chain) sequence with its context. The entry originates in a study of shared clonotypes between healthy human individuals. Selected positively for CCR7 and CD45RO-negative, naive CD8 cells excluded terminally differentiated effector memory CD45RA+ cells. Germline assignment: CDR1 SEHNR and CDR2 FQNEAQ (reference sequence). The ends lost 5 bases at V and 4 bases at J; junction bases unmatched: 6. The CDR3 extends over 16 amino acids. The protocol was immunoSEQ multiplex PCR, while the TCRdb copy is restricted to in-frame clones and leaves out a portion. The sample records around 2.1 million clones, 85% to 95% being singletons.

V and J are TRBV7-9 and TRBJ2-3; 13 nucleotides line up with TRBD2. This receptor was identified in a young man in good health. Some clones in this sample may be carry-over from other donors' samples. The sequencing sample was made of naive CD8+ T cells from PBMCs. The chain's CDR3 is CASSTRTSGRADTQYF. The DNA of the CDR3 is TGTGCCAGCAGCACCCGGACTAGCGGGAGAGCAGATACGCAGTATTTT.